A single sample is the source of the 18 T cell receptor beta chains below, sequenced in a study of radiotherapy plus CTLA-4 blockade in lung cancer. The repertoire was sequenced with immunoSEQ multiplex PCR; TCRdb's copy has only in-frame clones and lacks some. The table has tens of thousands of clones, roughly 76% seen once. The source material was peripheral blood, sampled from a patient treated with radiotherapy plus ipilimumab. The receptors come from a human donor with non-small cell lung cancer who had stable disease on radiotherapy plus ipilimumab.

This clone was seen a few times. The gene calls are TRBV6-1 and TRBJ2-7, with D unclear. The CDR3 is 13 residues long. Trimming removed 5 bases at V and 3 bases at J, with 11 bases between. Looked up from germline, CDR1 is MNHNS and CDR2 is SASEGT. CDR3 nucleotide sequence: TGTGCCAGCAGTTTAGAGACGGACTACGAGCAGTACGTC. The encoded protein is CASSLETDYEQYV.

CDR3 amino acids: CSATGVETQYF. The DNA of the CDR3 is TGCAGTGCGACAGGGGTAGAGACCCAGTACTTC. The chain employs TRBV20-1 and TRBJ2-5; TRBD1 aligns across 8 bases. CDR3 size: 11 residues. Germline V CDR1 and CDR2: DFQATT, SNEGSKA (reference sequence). V was clipped by 6 bases and J by 4 bases; unmatched bases: 1.

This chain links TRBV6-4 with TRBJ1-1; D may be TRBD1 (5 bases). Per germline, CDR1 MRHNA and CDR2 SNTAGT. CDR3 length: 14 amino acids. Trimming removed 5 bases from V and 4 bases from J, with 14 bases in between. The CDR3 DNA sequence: TGTGCCAGCAGTTCCCGGGATGGGGCCACTGAAGCTTTCTTT. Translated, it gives CASSSRDGATEAFF.

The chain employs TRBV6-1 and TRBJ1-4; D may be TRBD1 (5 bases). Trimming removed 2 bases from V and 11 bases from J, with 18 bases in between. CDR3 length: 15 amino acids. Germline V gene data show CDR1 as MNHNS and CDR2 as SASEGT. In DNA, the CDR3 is TGTGCCAGCAGTGAAAGAAGTACGCCAGGGAGGAAACTGTTTTTT. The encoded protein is CASSERSTPGRKLFF.

CDR3 coding DNA: TGTGCCACCAGCCCGCGAACCAACACCGGGGAGCTGTTTTTT. Amino acids: CATSPRTNTGELFF. This sequence joins TRBV15 and TRBJ2-2; the D is unclear. The V and J ends lost 5 bases and 2 bases respectively, with 9 bases between them. The CDR3 covers 14 residues. Germline assignment: CDR1 LNHNV and CDR2 YYDKDF (reference sequence).

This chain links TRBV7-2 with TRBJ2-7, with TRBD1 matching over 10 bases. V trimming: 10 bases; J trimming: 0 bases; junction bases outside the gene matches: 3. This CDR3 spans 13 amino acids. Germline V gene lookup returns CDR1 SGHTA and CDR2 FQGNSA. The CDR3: CATGTGASYEQYF. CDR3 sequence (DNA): TGTGCCACCGGGACAGGGGCCTCCTACGAGCAGTACTTC.

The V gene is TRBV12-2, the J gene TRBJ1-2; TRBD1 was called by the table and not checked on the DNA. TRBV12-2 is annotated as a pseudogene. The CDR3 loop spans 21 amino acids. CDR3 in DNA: TGTGCAAGTCGCTTCTCTCATTGGGAAGGGACAGGGGGCGGGAGAAACTATGGCTACACCTTC. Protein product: CASRFSHWEGTGGGRNYGYTF.

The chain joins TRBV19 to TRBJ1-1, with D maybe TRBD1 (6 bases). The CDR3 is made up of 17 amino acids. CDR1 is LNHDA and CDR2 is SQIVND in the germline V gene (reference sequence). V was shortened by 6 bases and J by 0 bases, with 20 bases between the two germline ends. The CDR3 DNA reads TGTGCCAGTAGCAAACTCGGACAGTTCCTCATGAACACTGAAGCTTTCTTT. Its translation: CASSKLGQFLMNTEAFF.

This CDR3 reads CASSLSDREQPQHF. The CDR3 region has the DNA TGTGCCAGCAGCTTATCTGACAGGGAACAGCCCCAGCATTTT. The chain combines TRBV7-6 with TRBJ1-5, with TRBD1 matching 7 bases. Germline V gives CDR1 SGHVS, CDR2 FNYEAQ. Losses at the gene ends were 2 bases for V and 7 bases for J; bases not matched to a gene: 5. This CDR3 comprises 14 residues.

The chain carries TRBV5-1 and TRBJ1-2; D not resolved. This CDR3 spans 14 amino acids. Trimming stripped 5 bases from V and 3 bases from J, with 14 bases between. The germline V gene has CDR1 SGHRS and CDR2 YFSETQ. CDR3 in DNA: TGCGCCAGCAGGACCTTGGGTGTAGACTATGGCTACACCTTC. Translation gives CASRTLGVDYGYTF.

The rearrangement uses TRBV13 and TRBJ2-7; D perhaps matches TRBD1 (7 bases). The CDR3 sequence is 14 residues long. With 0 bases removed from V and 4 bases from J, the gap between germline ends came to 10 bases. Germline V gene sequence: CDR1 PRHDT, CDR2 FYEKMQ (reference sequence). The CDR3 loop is CASSLGTGRYEQYV. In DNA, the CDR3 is TGTGCCAGCAGCTTAGGGACAGGGAGGTACGAGCAGTACGTC.

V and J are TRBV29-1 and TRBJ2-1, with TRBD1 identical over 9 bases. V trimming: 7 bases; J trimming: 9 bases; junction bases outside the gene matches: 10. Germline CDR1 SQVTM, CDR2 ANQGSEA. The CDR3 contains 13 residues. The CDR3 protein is CSGTGGAISEQFF. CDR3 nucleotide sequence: TGCAGCGGCACAGGGGGCGCGATTAGTGAGCAGTTCTTC.

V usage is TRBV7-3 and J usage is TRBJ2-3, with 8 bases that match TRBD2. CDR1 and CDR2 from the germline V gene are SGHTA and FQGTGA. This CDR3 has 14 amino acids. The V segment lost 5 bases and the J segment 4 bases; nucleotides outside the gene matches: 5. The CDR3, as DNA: TGTGCCAGCAGCATGGCGGGGGGCCCAGATACGCAGTATTTT. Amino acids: CASSMAGGPDTQYF.

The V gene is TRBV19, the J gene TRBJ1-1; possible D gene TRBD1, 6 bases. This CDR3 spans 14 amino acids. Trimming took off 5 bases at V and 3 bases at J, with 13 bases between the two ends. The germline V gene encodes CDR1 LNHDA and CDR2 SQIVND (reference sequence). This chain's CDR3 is CASSLTGRDTEAFF. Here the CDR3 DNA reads TGTGCCAGTAGTCTTACAGGGAGGGACACTGAAGCTTTCTTT.

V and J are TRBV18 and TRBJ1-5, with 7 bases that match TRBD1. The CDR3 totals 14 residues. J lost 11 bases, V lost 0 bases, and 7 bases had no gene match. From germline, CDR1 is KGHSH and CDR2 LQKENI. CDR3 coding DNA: TGTGCCAGCTCACCACCCACGGACAGGTCAGCCCAGCATTTT. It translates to CASSPPTDRSAQHF.

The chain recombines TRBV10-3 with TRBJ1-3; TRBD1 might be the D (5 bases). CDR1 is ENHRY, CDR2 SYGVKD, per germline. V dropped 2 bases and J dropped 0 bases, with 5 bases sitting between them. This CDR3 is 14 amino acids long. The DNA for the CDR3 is TGTGCCATCAGTGAGACAGGCTCTGGAAACACCATATATTTT. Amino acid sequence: CAISETGSGNTIYF.

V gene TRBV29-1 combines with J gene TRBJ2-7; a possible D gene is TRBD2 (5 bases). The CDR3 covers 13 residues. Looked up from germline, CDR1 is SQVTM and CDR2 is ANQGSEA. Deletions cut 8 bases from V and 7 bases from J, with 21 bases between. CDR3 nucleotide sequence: TGCAGCACCGCCTTAACGGGATCCTCGGAGCAGTACTTC. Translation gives CSTALTGSSEQYF.

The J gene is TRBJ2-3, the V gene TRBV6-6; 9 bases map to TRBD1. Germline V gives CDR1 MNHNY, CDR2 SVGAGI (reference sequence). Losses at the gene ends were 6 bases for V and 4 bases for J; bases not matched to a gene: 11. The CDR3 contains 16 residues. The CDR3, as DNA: TGTGCCAGCAGATTCTCCCGGGACAGGGTACCAGATACGCAGTATTTT. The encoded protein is CASRFSRDRVPDTQYF.